This T cell receptor (beta chain) derives from a study of glioma-infiltrating T cells. Study details: Presurgical dexamethasone in glioma patients lasted six or fewer days. Findings and caveats of the study: Tissue and blood shared very few CDR3 sequences. Gliomas, especially low-grade, showed above-expected tissue-blood divergence; non-neoplastic patients showed below.

There are many counts of this clonotype. Its antigen is unknown. V was pared by 0 bases and J by 4 bases, with 7 bases between. This CDR3 has 14 amino acids. Germline CDR1 SGHTA, CDR2 FQGNSA. The iRepertoire nested amplicon-rescue multiplex PCR amplified TCR alpha and beta CDR3s from RNA. One-step reverse transcription and amplification started from approximately 100-400 ng of tissue mRNA or PBMC total RNA. TCRdb re-derived calls from the multiplex PCR reads in MiXCR, one entry per CDR3 protein. The repertoire holds more than 350,000 distinct CDR3 sequences, with about 40% as singletons. V is TRBV7-2 and J is TRBJ2-1; no definite D call. Source material: glioma tissue, nonneoplastic brain tissue, or PBMCs (not recorded which). This sequence originates from a human donor with low-grade glioma or glioblastoma, undergoing nonglioma brain surgery, or in good health (not recorded which). The CDR3 here is CASSLAAEYNEQFF. The CDR3 nucleotides read TGTGCCAGCAGCTTAGCTGCCGAATACAATGAGCAGTTCTTC.